This T cell receptor beta chain was recovered during a study of cytotoxic CD8 clonotypes in ibrutinib-treated CLL (dated by TCRdb to the early 2020s). Looking at the study overall: The cohort was composed of more than ten relapsed/refractory and roughly 14 treatment-naive patients; IGHV unmutated status was identified in 17 patients. Responses were partial in roughly 24 patients and complete in 2; after median about 63 months follow-up, about 14 stayed in remission and approximately twelve progressed. Response samples were taken after a median of approximately 12 months on treatment, ranging from about 6 to 40 months. On average, each sample had hundreds of thousands of productive templates and 94,082 productive rearrangements. Longitudinal samples were obtainable from about 30% of the roughly 86 participants in the trial. Cryopreserved peripheral blood mononuclear cells were collected before treatment, at response, and at either disease progression or sustained remission. Every remission and progressive disease sample was obtained while ibrutinib was still being received by the patients.

Overall study results and their limits: Sustained-remission and progressing patients did not have matched sampling times, and lymph node repertoires were not examined. Public clonotypes were rare and either contracted or stayed stable during treatment, and the rise in clonality at ibrutinib response reflected the expansion of private clonotypes. Baseline clonality was found to be higher than that of age-matched healthy donors and was strongly correlated with circulating CD8+ T-cell counts. At ibrutinib response clonality went up, during sustained remission it held steady, and at progression it dropped back toward baseline.

The goal of deep resolution MiSeq sequencing was a depth between 1 in 1 million and 1 in 200,000 T cells, and coverage averaged 10x per clonotype. The immunoSEQ hsTCRB Kit was used to generate TCR beta libraries. Per the source publication's procedure: The data were analyzed with ImmunoSEQ Analyzer and ImmunoSEQ Data Assistant, and V, D and J gene assignments followed IMGT definitions. Clonality was computed as one minus normalized Shannon entropy of productive rearrangement frequencies, ranging from 0 to 1. Only overrepresented clonotypes making up at least 0.05% of each patient's repertoire were included in the public clonotype analysis. Thirteen age-matched healthy donor repertoires from immuneACCESS were used as controls for clonality. Held by TCRdb, this immuneACCESS table contains in-frame sequences only and omits some clones. Under half of the omission traces to an unresolved V gene where checked; the cause of the rest is unknown. That table supplies the V and J calls and clone size; D and trimming were determined from the DNA. Across this sample there are 160,000 or so clones, with approximately 80% seen only once. The top ten hold about 1.9% of the sample.

Taken from the germline V gene (reference sequence), the CDR1 and CDR2 loops are SEHNR and FQNEAQ. The cysteine opens and the phenylalanine closes a CDR3 of 15 amino acids. CDR3 DNA is the only sequence kept; it has 45 bases, read in frame from the first base. Germline trimming amounts to 3 bases on V and 5 bases on J, with 9 as the count of junction bases outside the gene matches. Points on this clone: This receptor's antigen is unknown. No base quality values were provided; no much bigger clone lies one nucleotide off.

This specimen's time point label, per the study, means: 12 to 13 months on ibrutinib. For TCR beta library preparation, 1.5 to 2.5 micrograms of genomic DNA was extracted from cryopreserved PBMCs. Longitudinal blood samples from CLL patients on ibrutinib monotherapy underwent high-throughput TCR beta sequencing. The patients took part in an open-label, single-center phase 2 trial of ibrutinib monotherapy. This clonotype originated in a human donor with chronic lymphocytic leukemia. The receptor chain draws on TRBV7-9 and TRBJ2-7; 8 bases in the middle match TRBD2. The sample here was PBMCs, taken after 12 months of ibrutinib treatment. Here the CDR3 is given as CASSFISGRGNEQYF. The bases are TGTGCCAGCAGCTTTATCAGCGGGAGAGGCAACGAGCAGTACTTC.